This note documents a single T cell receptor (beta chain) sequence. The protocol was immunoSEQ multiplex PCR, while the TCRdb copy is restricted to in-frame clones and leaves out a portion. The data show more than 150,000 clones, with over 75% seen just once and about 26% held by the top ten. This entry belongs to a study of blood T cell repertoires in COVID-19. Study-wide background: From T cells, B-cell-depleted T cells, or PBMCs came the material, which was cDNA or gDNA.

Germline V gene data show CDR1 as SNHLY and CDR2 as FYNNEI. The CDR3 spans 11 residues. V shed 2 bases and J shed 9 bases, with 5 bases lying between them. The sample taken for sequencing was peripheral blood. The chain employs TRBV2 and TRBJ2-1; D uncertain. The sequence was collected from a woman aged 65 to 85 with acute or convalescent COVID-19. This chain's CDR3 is CASSEIIEQFF. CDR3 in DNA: TGTGCCAGCAGTGAAATCATTGAGCAGTTCTTC.